A single T cell receptor (beta chain) is shown here with its context. The sample belongs to a study of shared clonotypes between healthy human individuals. TCRdb's table, derived via immunoSEQ multiplex PCR, lists solely in-frame clones and lacks some. This sample has around 2.1 million clones, with more than 85% found just once. CD45RO negativity and positive selection for CCR7 defined naive CD8 cells, a population that excluded terminally differentiated effector memory CD45RA+ cells. V was cut by 8 bases and J by 6 bases, with 17 bases left in between. The germline V gene has CDR1 MNHEY and CDR2 SMNVEV (reference sequence). The CDR3 runs 14 residues.

This clonotype originated in a man between 18 and 35 years old in good health. Some clones in this sample may be carry-over from other donors' samples. The chain links TRBV27 to TRBJ2-1; the D call may be TRBD1 or TRBD2 (6 bases each). Sequencing input: naive CD8+ T cells from PBMCs. The CDR3 here is CASFFWGASNEQFF. The CDR3 region has the DNA TGTGCCAGCTTTTTTTGGGGGGCGTCCAATGAGCAGTTCTTC.